What follows are 2 T cell receptor beta chains derived from one specimen sequenced in a study of post-analysis software for immune sequencing data. General study findings and limits: Patients used about 5 TRBV segments, including TRBV5-6, TRBV5-1 and TRBV20-1, more often than controls.

TCR beta cDNA libraries included unique molecular identifiers. MiXCR was run by TCRdb on the PCR reads, yielding one entry per CDR3 protein. Of more than 350,000 distinct CDR3 sequences in the sample, 30% to 40% were seen once. Their recognized antigens are unknown. The sample comprised blood. The receptors here all came from a girl aged 2-10 years with multiple sclerosis.

This chain joins TRBV12-3 or TRBV12-4 and TRBJ1-5, with a weak D call TRBD1 (6 bases). The CDR3 is 14 amino acids. Trimming took 7 bases from V and 3 from J, leaving 13 bases between them. The CDR3 sequence is CASTMDSTNQPQHF. For the CDR3, the DNA is TGTGCCAGCACAATGGACAGTACCAATCAGCCCCAGCATTTT.

The chain joins TRBV28 to TRBJ2-3, with 10 bases matching TRBD2. The germline V gene has CDR1 MDHEN and CDR2 SYDVKM. V lost 4 bases, J lost 7 bases, and 11 bases stayed unmatched. The CDR3 is 16 amino acids. DNA for the CDR3: TGTGCCAGCAGTTCTATAGCGGGGGGTAAACGGAATACGCAGTATTTT. Its protein is CASSSIAGGKRNTQYF.